A selection of T cell receptor beta chains follows, all from one sample in a study of OX40 agonist ivuxolimab in advanced cancers. Measured with immunoSEQ multiplex PCR; TCRdb has only the in-frame clones, and not every one. The table shows about 45,000 clones, with around nine tenths occurring only once. This specimen was CD4+ or CD8+ T cells sorted from blood, taken in a trial of the OX40 agonist ivuxolimab. These receptors were obtained from an adult with an advanced solid tumor such as melanoma, head and neck, liver or kidney cancer. CDR3s include the opening cysteine and the closing phenylalanine or tryptophan. D genes are given only for firm matches. Expanded clones get a size class; other rows say once, few or many, or leave the size out.

size,D,V,length,J,CDR3,DNA
.,.,TRBV6-5,15,TRBJ2-5,CASSYSGGGGETQYF,TGTGCCAGCAGTTACTCGGGAGGGGGGGGAGAGACCCAGTACTTC
few,.,TRBV2,11,TRBJ2-2,CASSKIRELFF,TGTGCCAGCAGCAAGATCAGGGAGCTGTTTTTT
.,.,TRBV7-9,15,TRBJ2-7,CASSLPGTDTYEQYF,TGTGCCAGCAGCTTGCCCGGGACGGATACCTACGAGCAGTACTTC
.,TRBD2,TRBV7-6,15,TRBJ2-7,CASSLKSGGSYEQYF,TGTGCCAGCAGCTTAAAGAGCGGGGGCTCCTACGAGCAGTACTTC
.,.,TRBV4-3,16,TRBJ2-7,CASSLRLVQGPYEQYF,TGCGCCAGCAGCCTGAGGCTGGTACAGGGACCCTACGAGCAGTACTTC
once,.,TRBV27,12,TRBJ2-1,CASSSDIYEQFF,TGTGCCAGCAGTTCTGACATATATGAGCAGTTCTTC
.,.,TRBV9,14,TRBJ2-7,CASSAWTDVDEQYF,TGTGCCAGCAGCGCGTGGACGGACGTAGACGAGCAGTACTTC
.,TRBD2,TRBV28,15,TRBJ2-1,CASSLTAGEGNEQFF,TGTGCCAGCAGCCTCACAGCGGGGGAAGGGAATGAGCAGTTCTTC
.,TRBD1,TRBV5-6,15,TRBJ1-5,CASSFGTGQNQPQHF,TGTGCCAGCAGCTTTGGGACAGGGCAAAATCAGCCCCAGCATTTT
.,.,TRBV5-4,14,TRBJ2-2,CASSHTGFAGELFF,TGTGCCAGCAGCCATACAGGGTTCGCCGGGGAGCTGTTTTTT
.,.,TRBV25-1,16,TRBJ2-5,CASSELYGDDAETQYF,TGTGCCAGCAGTGAATTGTATGGTGATGATGCAGAGACCCAGTACTTC
.,TRBD1,TRBV11-3,13,TRBJ2-1,CASSDRGDNEQFF,TGTGCCAGCAGCGACAGGGGGGACAATGAGCAGTTCTTC